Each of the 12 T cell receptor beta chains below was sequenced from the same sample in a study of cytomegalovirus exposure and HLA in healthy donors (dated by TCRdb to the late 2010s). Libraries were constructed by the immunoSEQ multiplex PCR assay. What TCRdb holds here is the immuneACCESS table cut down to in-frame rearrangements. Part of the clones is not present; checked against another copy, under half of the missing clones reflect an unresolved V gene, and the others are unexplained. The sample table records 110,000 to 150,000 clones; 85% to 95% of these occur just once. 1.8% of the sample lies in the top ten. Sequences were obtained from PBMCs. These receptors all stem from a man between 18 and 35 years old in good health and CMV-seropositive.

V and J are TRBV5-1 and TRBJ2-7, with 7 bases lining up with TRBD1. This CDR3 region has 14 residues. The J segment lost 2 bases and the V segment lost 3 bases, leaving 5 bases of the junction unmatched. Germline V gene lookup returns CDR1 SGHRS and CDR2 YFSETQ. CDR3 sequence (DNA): TGCGCCAGCAGCTCACAGGGGAGCGCCTACGAGCAGTACTTC. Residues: CASSSQGSAYEQYF.

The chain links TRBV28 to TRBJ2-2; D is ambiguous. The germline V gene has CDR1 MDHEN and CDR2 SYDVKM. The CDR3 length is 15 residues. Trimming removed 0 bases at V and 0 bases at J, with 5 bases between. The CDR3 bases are TGTGCCAGCAGTTTATGGGTAGCGAACACCGGGGAGCTGTTTTTT. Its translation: CASSLWVANTGELFF.

The CDR3 loop reads CASSWTGPYNEQFF. The CDR3 DNA reads TGTGCCAGCAGTTGGACTGGACCCTACAATGAGCAGTTCTTC. This chain connects TRBV27 to TRBJ2-1, with a weak D call TRBD2 (5 bases). V was shortened by 4 bases and J by 2 bases, with 9 bases between the two germline ends. Germline loops: CDR1 MNHEY, CDR2 SMNVEV (reference sequence). This CDR3 spans 14 amino acids.

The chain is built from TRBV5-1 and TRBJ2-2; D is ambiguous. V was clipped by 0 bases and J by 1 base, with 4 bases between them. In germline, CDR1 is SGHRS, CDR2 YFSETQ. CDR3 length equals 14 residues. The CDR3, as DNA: TGCGCCAGCAGCTTGGCCCGGAACACCGGGGAGCTGTTTTTT. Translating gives CASSLARNTGELFF.

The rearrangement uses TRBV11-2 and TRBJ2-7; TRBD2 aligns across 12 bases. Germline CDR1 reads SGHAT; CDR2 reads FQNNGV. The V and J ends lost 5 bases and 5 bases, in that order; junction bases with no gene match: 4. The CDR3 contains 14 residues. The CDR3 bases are TGTGCCAGCAGCCCCTGGACTAGCGGGAACGAGCAGTACTTC. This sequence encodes CASSPWTSGNEQYF.

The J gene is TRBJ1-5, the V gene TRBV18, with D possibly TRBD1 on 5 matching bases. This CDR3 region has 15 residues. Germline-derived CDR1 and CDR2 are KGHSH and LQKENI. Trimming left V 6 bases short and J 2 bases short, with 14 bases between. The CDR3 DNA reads TGTGCCAGCTCTCCCCAGGGAATAGGCAATCAGCCCCAGCATTTT. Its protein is CASSPQGIGNQPQHF.

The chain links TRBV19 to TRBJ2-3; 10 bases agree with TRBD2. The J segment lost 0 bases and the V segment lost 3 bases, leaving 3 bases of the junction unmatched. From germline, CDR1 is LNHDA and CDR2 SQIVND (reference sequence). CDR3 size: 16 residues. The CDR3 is CASSIRLAGSTDTQYF. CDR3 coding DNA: TGTGCCAGTAGTATCCGACTAGCGGGCAGCACAGATACGCAGTATTTT.

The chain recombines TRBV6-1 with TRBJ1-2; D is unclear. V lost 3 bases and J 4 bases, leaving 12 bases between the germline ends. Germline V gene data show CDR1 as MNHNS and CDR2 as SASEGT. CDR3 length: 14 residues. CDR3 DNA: TGTGCCAGCAGTGAGACTACGGCGGGCTATGGCTACACCTTC. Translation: CASSETTAGYGYTF.

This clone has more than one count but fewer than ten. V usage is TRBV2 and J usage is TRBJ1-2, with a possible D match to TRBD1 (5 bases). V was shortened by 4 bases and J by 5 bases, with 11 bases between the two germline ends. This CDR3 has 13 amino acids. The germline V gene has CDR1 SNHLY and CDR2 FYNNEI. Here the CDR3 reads CASSAREGYGYTF. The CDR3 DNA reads TGTGCCAGCAGTGCCAGGGAAGGGTATGGCTACACCTTC.

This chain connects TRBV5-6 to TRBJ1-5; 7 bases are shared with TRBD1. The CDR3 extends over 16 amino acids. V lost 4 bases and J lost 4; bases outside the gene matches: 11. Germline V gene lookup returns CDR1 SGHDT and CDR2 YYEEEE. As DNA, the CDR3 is TGTGCCAGCAGCCGTTCCGGCGGACAGGAGAATCAGCCCCAGCATTTT. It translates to CASSRSGGQENQPQHF.

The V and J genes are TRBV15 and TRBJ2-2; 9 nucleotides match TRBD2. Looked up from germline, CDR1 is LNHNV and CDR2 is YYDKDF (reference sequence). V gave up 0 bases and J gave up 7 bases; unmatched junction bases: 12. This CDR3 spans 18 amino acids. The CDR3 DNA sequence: TGTGCCACCAGCAGAGATCTAGGGGGACTAGCAAGGAGCGGGGAGCTGTTTTTT. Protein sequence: CATSRDLGGLARSGELFF.

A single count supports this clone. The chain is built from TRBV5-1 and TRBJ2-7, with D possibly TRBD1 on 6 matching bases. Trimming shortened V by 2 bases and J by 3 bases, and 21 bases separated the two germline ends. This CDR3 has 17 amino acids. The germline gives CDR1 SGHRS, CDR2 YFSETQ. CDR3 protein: CASSLRLQGRGFYEQYF. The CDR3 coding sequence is TGCGCCAGCAGCTTACGCCTGCAGGGGCGTGGGTTCTACGAGCAGTACTTC.